The rows below give T cell receptor beta chains drawn from one sample of a study of T cell responses to AZD1222 COVID-19 vaccine. Sequencing was performed with immunoSEQ multiplex PCR; in TCRdb, only in-frame clones are kept and a portion is missing. The sample comprises 130,000 or so clones, 70% to 90% of which are singletons, and 9.4% rests with the top ten. The specimen was peripheral blood, collected on day 0 of AZD1222 vaccination. Receptor source: an adult in good health. Each CDR3 is given without its conserved first and last residue. A D gene is named only where the DNA matches it firmly.

ASSETGVGEAF,TRBJ1-1,TRBD1,TRBV19
ASSLTGQQGEKLF,TRBJ1-4,NA,TRBV7-6
ASKTSGVSGELF,TRBJ2-2,TRBD2,TRBV19
ASRRTRQGFTEAF,TRBJ1-1,TRBD1,TRBV4-1
ASSPNAGTNYGYT,TRBJ1-2,NA,TRBV6-4
ASGRQGSNQPQH,TRBJ1-5,TRBD1,TRBV27
ASRLGNTIY,TRBJ1-3,NA,TRBV19
ASSLPAGATDTQY,TRBJ2-3,TRBD2,TRBV7-2
ASSADRDRVENTEAF,TRBJ1-1,TRBD1,TRBV2
ASLPTGMGKAF,TRBJ1-1,TRBD1,TRBV25-1
ASSLGGQGLNSPLH,TRBJ1-6,TRBD1,TRBV7-2
ASSTSLEQY,TRBJ2-7,NA,TRBV11-3
ASSRPGGENYGYT,TRBJ1-2,NA,TRBV19
ASSTTTTQETQY,TRBJ2-5,NA,TRBV5-1
ASSLESDLYEQY,TRBJ2-7,NA,TRBV11-3
ASSLRGRGRDGYT,TRBJ1-2,TRBD1,TRBV5-5
ASSQDRGTEAF,TRBJ1-1,NA,TRBV3-1/TRBV3-2
ASSPQRGAPDTQY,TRBJ2-3,NA,TRBV19
ASSLTPMGRLNTEAF,TRBJ1-1,NA,TRBV7-9
ASSEASGSTGELF,TRBJ2-2,TRBD2,TRBV6-4
ASSLSGPASNQPQH,TRBJ1-5,NA,TRBV19
ASSSNRGQKAF,TRBJ1-1,TRBD1,TRBV7-3
ASRSTSGSWNEQF,TRBJ2-1,TRBD2,TRBV6-5
ASIAGGGLTPLNEQF,TRBJ2-1,NA,TRBV19
ASSHTAQPQH,TRBJ1-5,NA,TRBV12-3/TRBV12-4
AWSPGPHQPQH,TRBJ1-5,NA,TRBV30
ASSFRDFTYEQY,TRBJ2-7,NA,TRBV7-9
ASSLEDTQY,TRBJ2-3,NA,TRBV7-2
ASSVEGHYNSPLH,TRBJ1-6,NA,TRBV9
AISDKDQPQH,TRBJ1-5,NA,TRBV10-3